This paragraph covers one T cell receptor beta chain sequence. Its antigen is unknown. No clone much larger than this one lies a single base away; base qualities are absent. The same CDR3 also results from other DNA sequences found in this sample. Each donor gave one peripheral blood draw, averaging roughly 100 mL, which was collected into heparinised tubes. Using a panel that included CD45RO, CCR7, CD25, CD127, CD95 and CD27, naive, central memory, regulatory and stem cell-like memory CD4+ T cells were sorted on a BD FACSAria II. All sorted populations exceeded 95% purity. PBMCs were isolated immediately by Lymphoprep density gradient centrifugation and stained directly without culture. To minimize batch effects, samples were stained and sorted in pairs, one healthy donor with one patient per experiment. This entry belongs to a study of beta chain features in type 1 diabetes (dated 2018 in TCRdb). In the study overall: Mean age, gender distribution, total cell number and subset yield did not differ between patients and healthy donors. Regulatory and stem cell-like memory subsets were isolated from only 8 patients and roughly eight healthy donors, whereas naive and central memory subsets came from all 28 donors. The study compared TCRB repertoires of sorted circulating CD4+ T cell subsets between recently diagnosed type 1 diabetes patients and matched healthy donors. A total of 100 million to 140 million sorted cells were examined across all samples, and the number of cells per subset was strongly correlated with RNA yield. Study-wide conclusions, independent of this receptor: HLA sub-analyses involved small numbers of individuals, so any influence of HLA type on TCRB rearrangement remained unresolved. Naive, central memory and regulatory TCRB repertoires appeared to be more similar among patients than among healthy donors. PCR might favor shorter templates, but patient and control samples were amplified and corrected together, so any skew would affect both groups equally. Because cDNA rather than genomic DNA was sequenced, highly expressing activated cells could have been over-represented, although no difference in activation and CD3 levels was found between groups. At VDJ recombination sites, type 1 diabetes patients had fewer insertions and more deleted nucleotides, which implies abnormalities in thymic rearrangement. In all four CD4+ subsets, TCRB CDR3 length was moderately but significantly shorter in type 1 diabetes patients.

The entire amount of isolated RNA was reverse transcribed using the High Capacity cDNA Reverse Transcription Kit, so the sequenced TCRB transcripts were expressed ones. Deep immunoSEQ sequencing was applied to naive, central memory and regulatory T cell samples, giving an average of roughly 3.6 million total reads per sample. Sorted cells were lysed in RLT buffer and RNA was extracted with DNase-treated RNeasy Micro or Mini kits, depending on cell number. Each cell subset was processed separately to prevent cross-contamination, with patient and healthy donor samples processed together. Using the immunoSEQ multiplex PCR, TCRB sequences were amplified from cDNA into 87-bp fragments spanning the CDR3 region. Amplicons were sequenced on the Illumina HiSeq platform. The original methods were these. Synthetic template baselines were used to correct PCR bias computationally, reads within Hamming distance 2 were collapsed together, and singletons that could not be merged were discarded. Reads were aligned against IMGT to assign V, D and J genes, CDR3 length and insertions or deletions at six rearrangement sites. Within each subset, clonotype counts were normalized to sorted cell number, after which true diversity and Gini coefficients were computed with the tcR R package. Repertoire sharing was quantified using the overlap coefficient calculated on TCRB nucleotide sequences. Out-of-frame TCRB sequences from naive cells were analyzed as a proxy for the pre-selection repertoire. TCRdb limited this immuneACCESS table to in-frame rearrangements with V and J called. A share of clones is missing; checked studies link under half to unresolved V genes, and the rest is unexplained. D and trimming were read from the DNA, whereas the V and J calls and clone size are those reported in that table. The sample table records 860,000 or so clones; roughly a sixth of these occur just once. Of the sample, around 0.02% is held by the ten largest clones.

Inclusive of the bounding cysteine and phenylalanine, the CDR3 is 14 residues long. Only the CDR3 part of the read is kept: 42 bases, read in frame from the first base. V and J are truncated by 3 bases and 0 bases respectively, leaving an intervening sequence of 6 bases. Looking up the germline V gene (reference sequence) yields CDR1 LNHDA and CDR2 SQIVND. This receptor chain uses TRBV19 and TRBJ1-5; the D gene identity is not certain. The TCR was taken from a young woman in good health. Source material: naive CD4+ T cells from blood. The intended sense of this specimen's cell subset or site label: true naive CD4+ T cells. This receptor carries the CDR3 CASSIQDSNQPQHF. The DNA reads TGTGCCAGTAGTATTCAAGATAGCAATCAGCCCCAGCATTTT.